These 30 T cell receptor beta chains share one sample of origin, sequenced in a study of cytomegalovirus exposure and HLA in healthy donors. 13 Jbeta primers and 60 Vbeta primers were used for the PCR. Assay: immunoSEQ multiplex PCR; the TCRdb copy retains only in-frame clones and omits some. The sample includes approximately 100,000 clones, roughly 80% seen only once; the top ten take under 4.5%. Sequencing used PBMCs. These receptors all stem from a man aged 50 or older in good health and CMV-seropositive.

This clone was recorded only once. The rearrangement links TRBV6-1 to TRBJ2-5; no firm D call. Germline V CDR1 and CDR2: MNHNS, SASEGT. The V gene lost 0 bases and the J gene lost 0 bases, with 8 bases spanning the gap. This CDR3 is built from 15 residues. The CDR3 loop reads CASSEAIDYQETQYF. CDR3 coding DNA: TGTGCCAGCAGTGAAGCGATAGACTACCAAGAGACCCAGTACTTC.

The CDR3 reads CASSVAASANTGELFF. CDR3 coding DNA: TGTGCCAGCAGCGTAGCCGCAAGCGCGAACACCGGGGAGCTGTTTTTT. The chain links TRBV9 to TRBJ2-2, with unresolved D. The CDR3 runs 16 residues. Trimming removed 0 bases from V and 0 bases from J, with 9 bases in between. In germline, CDR1 is SGDLS, CDR2 YYNGEE.

The V gene is TRBV15, the J gene TRBJ2-7, with 7 positions matching TRBD1. CDR1 is LNHNV, CDR2 YYDKDF, per germline (reference sequence). The CDR3 sequence is 14 residues long. J was trimmed by 2 bases and V by 4 bases; bases with no gene match: 5. The CDR3 spells CATSISQGPYEQYF. In DNA, the CDR3 is TGTGCCACCAGCATTTCACAGGGGCCCTACGAGCAGTACTTC.

V usage is TRBV2 and J usage is TRBJ2-1, with D unclear. Trimming shortened V by 4 bases and J by 4 bases, and 5 bases separated the two germline ends. Looked up from germline, CDR1 is SNHLY and CDR2 is FYNNEI. CDR3 length: 12 residues. In DNA form, the CDR3 reads TGTGCCAGCAGTGGGAGATACAATGAGCAGTTCTTC. This codes for CASSGRYNEQFF.

The V and J genes are TRBV19 and TRBJ1-3, with TRBD1 matching over 9 bases. With 5 bases clipped from V and 1 base from J, the junction kept 6 bases outside the gene matches. CDR1 LNHDA and CDR2 SQIVND come from the germline V gene (reference sequence). The CDR3 covers 16 residues. CDR3 in DNA: TGTGCCAGTAGTCTTCCGGACAGGGGATCTGGAAACACCATATATTTT. Translating it yields CASSLPDRGSGNTIYF.

This sequence joins TRBV19 and TRBJ2-1; 9 bases agree with TRBD2. This CDR3 has 17 amino acids. Germline V gene data show CDR1 as LNHDA and CDR2 as SQIVND (reference sequence). V was clipped by 1 base and J by 4 bases; unmatched bases: 8. The CDR3: CASSIAIVAGGYNEQFF. CDR3 bases: TGTGCCAGTAGTATAGCGATCGTGGCGGGAGGGTACAATGAGCAGTTCTTC.

V is TRBV6-5 and J is TRBJ2-5, with TRBD2 as a possible D gene (6 bases). Germline loops: CDR1 MNHEY, CDR2 SVGAGI. Trimming took 0 bases from V and 0 from J, leaving 11 bases between them. The CDR3 is made up of 16 amino acids. DNA of the CDR3: TGTGCCAGCAGTTACTCTCCGGGACTGGACCAAGAGACCCAGTACTTC. This gives the protein CASSYSPGLDQETQYF.

V is TRBV30 and J is TRBJ1-3; maybe TRBD1 (6 bases). CDR3 size: 15 residues. Trimming removed 5 bases from V and 0 bases from J, with 14 bases in between. Looked up from germline, CDR1 is GTSNPN and CDR2 is SVGIG (reference sequence). The CDR3 is CAWESGQFSGNTIYF. The DNA of the CDR3 is TGTGCCTGGGAAAGCGGACAGTTCTCTGGAAACACCATATATTTT.

The J gene is TRBJ2-7, the V gene TRBV5-1; 12 bases fit TRBD2. The CDR3 has 15 amino acids. The germline gives CDR1 SGHRS, CDR2 YFSETQ. J gave up 4 bases and V 4 bases, and 6 bases lay outside the gene matches. The CDR3 is CASSATSGRGYEQYF. The CDR3 DNA reads TGCGCCAGCAGCGCGACTAGCGGGAGAGGATACGAGCAGTACTTC.

This clone was counted once. V gene TRBV14 combines with J gene TRBJ2-1; 12 bases agree with TRBD2. V was pared by 5 bases and J by 7 bases, with 6 bases of the junction left unmatched. Looked up from germline, CDR1 is SGHDN and CDR2 is FVKESK. This CDR3 region has 15 residues. CDR3 DNA sequence: TGTGCCAGCAGCTCACTAGCGGGAGGCGGAAATGAGCAGTTCTTC. It encodes CASSSLAGGGNEQFF.

The gene calls are TRBV6-6 and TRBJ1-5; D is unresolved. V was pared by 0 bases and J by 10 bases, with 13 bases between. Germline V gene data show CDR1 as MNHNY and CDR2 as SVGAGI (reference sequence). The CDR3 contains 14 residues. DNA for the CDR3: TGTGCCAGCAGTTACTCGACATTAATCAGCCCCCAGCATTTT. Translating it yields CASSYSTLISPQHF.

V usage is TRBV6-4 and J usage is TRBJ2-1; D unclear. Germline loops: CDR1 MRHNA, CDR2 SNTAGT. CDR3 size: 13 residues. The V and J ends lost 0 bases and 4 bases respectively, with 4 bases between them. The CDR3 bases are TGTGCCAGCAGTGACTCTCGGTACAATGAGCAGTTCTTC. Translation: CASSDSRYNEQFF.

The chain combines TRBV7-2 with TRBJ2-3; no reliable D call. The CDR3 extends over 12 amino acids. V lost 4 bases to trimming and J lost 2 bases, with 4 bases between them. In germline, CDR1 is SGHTA, CDR2 FQGNSA. The DNA of the CDR3 is TGTGCCAGCAGCTCCTTCACAGATACGCAGTATTTT. Its protein product is CASSSFTDTQYF.

The chain joins TRBV27 to TRBJ2-4; no firm D call. V lost 1 base to trimming and J lost 8 bases, with 12 bases between them. CDR1 and CDR2 (germline): MNHEY, SMNVEV (reference sequence). The CDR3 has 14 residues. The CDR3 DNA follows: TGTGCCAGCAGTTTATACGCGGCGGTGGACATTCAGTACTTC. Translating gives CASSLYAAVDIQYF.

This clone was seen just once. The V call is TRBV29-1, the J call TRBJ2-1, with 10 bases lining up with TRBD2. Germline trimming cut 8 bases from V and 6 bases from J; bases unmatched to any gene: 10. The length of the CDR3 is 14 residues. Germline CDR1 is SQVTM and CDR2 is ANQGSEA. DNA for the CDR3: TGCAGCATCTCCGCTGGGACTAGCGTCAATGAGCAGTTCTTC. This gives the protein CSISAGTSVNEQFF.

The genes are TRBV6-5 and TRBJ2-2; D is ambiguous. Germline CDR1 MNHEY, CDR2 SVGAGI. The V end lost 2 bases, the J end lost 5 bases, and 9 bases lay between the germline ends. CDR3 length: 14 residues. DNA for the CDR3: TGTGCCAGCAGTTACGAGGTCGGGACCGGGGAGCTGTTTTTT. It codes for CASSYEVGTGELFF.

The V gene is TRBV5-6, the J gene TRBJ2-2, with D unclear. Trimming pared 0 bases from V and 2 bases from J, leaving 11 bases between. Germline V gene lookup returns CDR1 SGHDT and CDR2 YYEEEE. The CDR3 contains 16 residues. Here the CDR3 reads CASSLGAKINTGELFF. The CDR3 DNA reads as TGTGCCAGCAGCTTGGGGGCCAAGATAAACACCGGGGAGCTGTTTTTT.

The V gene is TRBV27, the J gene TRBJ2-2; 14 nucleotides match TRBD2. Germline V gives CDR1 MNHEY, CDR2 SMNVEV (reference sequence). V was clipped by 10 bases and J by 7 bases; unmatched bases: 17. There are 18 residues in the CDR3. The CDR3 nucleotides read TGTGCCACCGCGACCAGACTAGCGGGAGGGCCCGAGGGCGGGGAGCTGTTTTTT. This translates into CATATRLAGGPEGGELFF.

V usage is TRBV6-5 and J usage is TRBJ1-5; D is possibly TRBD1 (5 bases). CDR1 is MNHEY, CDR2 SVGAGI, per germline. Between the trimmed V and J ends, which lost 6 bases and 1 base, there was a span of 10 bases. The CDR3 consists of 14 residues. The CDR3 DNA reads TGTGCCAGCAGGCGGGGGGTCAGCAATCAGCCCCAGCATTTT. This gives the protein CASRRGVSNQPQHF.

The chain employs TRBV6-5 and TRBJ2-3; TRBD1 matches 9 bases. CDR3 size: 15 residues. CDR1 is MNHEY and CDR2 is SVGAGI in the germline V gene. V trimming: 6 bases; J trimming: 1 base; junction bases outside the gene matches: 5. The CDR3, as DNA: TGTGCCAGCAGACTCCGGGACAGGGGCACAGATACGCAGTATTTT. Translation: CASRLRDRGTDTQYF.

The V and J genes are TRBV27 and TRBJ2-6; D is uncertain. Per the germline V gene, CDR1 is MNHEY and CDR2 is SMNVEV (reference sequence). V was pared by 4 bases and J by 6 bases, with 10 bases between. CDR3 length equals 14 residues. CDR3 DNA: TGTGCCAGCAGTTCCGTTGGGCCGGCCAACGTCCTGACTTTC. Translated, it gives CASSSVGPANVLTF.

The chain has TRBV6-4 and TRBJ2-4; 7 nucleotides agree with TRBD1. The length of the CDR3 is 18 residues. The V gene's germline CDR1 is MRHNA and CDR2 SNTAGT. V lost 6 bases to trimming and J lost 6 bases; unmatched junction nucleotides: 20. The CDR3 protein is CASRGASTGTDVINIQYF. CDR3 sequence (DNA): TGTGCCAGCAGAGGGGCCTCGACCGGGACAGACGTGATAAACATTCAGTACTTC.

The rearrangement uses TRBV9 and TRBJ2-5; maybe TRBD1 (6 bases). The V gene's germline CDR1 is SGDLS and CDR2 YYNGEE. This CDR3 region has 18 residues. V was pared by 3 bases and J by 1 base, with 22 bases between. This CDR3 is CASSETLTGTPGQETQYF. The CDR3 DNA reads TGTGCCAGCAGCGAGACGCTTACTGGGACACCCGGCCAAGAGACCCAGTACTTC.

The chain recombines TRBV6-1 with TRBJ1-2, with D maybe TRBD1 (6 bases). The germline V and J ends were trimmed by 2 bases and 2 bases, with 12 bases remaining between them. The CDR3 length is 15 residues. Germline V gives CDR1 MNHNS, CDR2 SASEGT. The CDR3: CASSEQGILNYGYTF. In DNA, the CDR3 is TGTGCCAGCAGTGAACAGGGGATCCTAAACTATGGCTACACCTTC.

The chain employs TRBV2 and TRBJ1-5; 8 bases fit TRBD1. Per the germline V gene, CDR1 is SNHLY and CDR2 is FYNNEI. The trim removed 5 bases at V and 5 bases at J, leaving 5 bases unmatched. The CDR3 has 14 residues. CDR3 DNA: TGTGCCAGCAGTTCGGACAGGGAATATCAGCCCCAGCATTTT. Amino acid sequence: CASSSDREYQPQHF. The variable domain in full, with the rest retrieved from reference TRBV2 and TRBJ1-5, is EPEVTQTPSHQVTQMGQEVILRCVPISNHLYFYWYRQILGQKVEFLVSFYNNEISEKSEIFDDQFSVERPDGSNFTLKIRSTKLEDSAMYFCASSSDREYQPQHFGDGTRLSIL.

The J gene is TRBJ2-7, the V gene TRBV18, with 8 bases matching TRBD1. The CDR3 runs 16 residues. The junction had 17 bases not matched to a gene; V was cut back by 3 bases and J by 10 bases. Germline CDR1 and CDR2: KGHSH and LQKENI. In nucleotides, the CDR3 is TGTGCCAGCTCACCGGGGGGACAGGATCAGTTTACGAAACAGTACTTC. Its translation: CASSPGGQDQFTKQYF.

This chain links TRBV7-9 with TRBJ2-1, with 14 bases lining up with TRBD2. Germline V lookup: CDR1 SEHNR, CDR2 FQNEAQ (reference sequence). This CDR3 comprises 16 residues. The V gene end was trimmed by 5 bases and the J gene end by 6 bases; junction bases not matched to a gene: 6. CDR3 in amino acids: CASSAGLAGVSNEQFF. The CDR3 coding sequence is TGTGCCAGCAGCGCGGGACTAGCGGGAGTTAGCAATGAGCAGTTCTTC.

This chain links TRBV6-1 with TRBJ2-7; D is possibly TRBD2 (5 bases). The V gene's germline CDR1 is MNHNS and CDR2 SASEGT. V was cut by 5 bases and J by 7 bases, with 12 bases left in between. This CDR3 is 12 amino acids long. The CDR3 loop is CASSLAGGEQYF. CDR3 sequence (DNA): TGTGCCAGCAGTTTGGCAGGAGGTGAGCAGTACTTC.

This chain joins TRBV5-1 and TRBJ1-6, with 8 bases identical to TRBD1. The CDR3 totals 17 residues. V gave up 0 bases and J gave up 7 bases; unmatched junction bases: 9. CDR1 SGHRS and CDR2 YFSETQ come from the germline V gene. The chain's CDR3 is CASSLEMTGALNSPLHF. For the CDR3, the DNA is TGCGCCAGCAGCTTGGAGATGACAGGGGCCTTAAATTCACCCCTCCACTTT.

The rearrangement links TRBV19 to TRBJ2-1; the D gene is possibly TRBD1 (6 bases). Germline CDR1 and CDR2: LNHDA and SQIVND (reference sequence). V lost 2 bases and J 6 bases, leaving 11 bases between the germline ends. The CDR3 runs 14 residues. As DNA, the CDR3 is TGTGCCAGTAGTATATATCTAGGGGGCAATGAGCAGTTCTTC. It specifies CASSIYLGGNEQFF.